One T cell receptor beta chain is described in this entry. Its matching antigen is unknown. This sample is drawn from a study of T cell responses to AZD1222 COVID-19 vaccine. Study in general: It was second doses at about 4 or about 12 weeks that were pooled.

Trimming left V 5 bases short and J 3 bases short, with 14 bases between. The length of the CDR3 is 14 residues. Germline CDR1 MDHEN, CDR2 SYDVKM. Profiled with immunoSEQ multiplex PCR; TCRdb holds only in-frame clones, not every one. The sample includes around 100,000 clones, around 92% of them seen just once. Study conclusions and caveats: White British people made up most donors, females outnumbered males, and clonal diversity was possibly underestimated. It was only a handful of AZD1222 recipients who were seropositive at baseline.

Sequencing was performed on peripheral blood, taken on day 0 of AZD1222 vaccination. The chain joins TRBV28 to TRBJ2-7; TRBD1 might be the D (6 bases). This TCR was recovered from an adult in good health. The CDR3 coding sequence is TGTGCCAGCAGTGTAGGACAGAGAAGCTACGAGCAGTACTTC. This gives the protein CASSVGQRSYEQYF.